This TCR beta chain was captured by sequencing in a study of cytomegalovirus exposure and HLA in healthy donors. CDR3 length: 19 residues. A multiplex PCR was run with 60 Vbeta primers and 13 Jbeta primers. Repertoires were generated with immunoSEQ multiplex PCR, while TCRdb's copy carries only in-frame clones and drops some. This repertoire shows 150,000 to 200,000 clones, about three quarters found once; its top ten account for less than 1.5%. General observations from the study: Cytomegalovirus association was listed for under 200 TCR beta chains. Among the most significant clusters, several appeared linked to common viral pathogens in a later analysis. Per a prior analysis, the majority of TCR beta V segments were productive roughly 90% or roughly 30% of the time.

Comments on this clone: The target antigen is unknown.

V is TRBV21-1 and J is TRBJ1-6; the D segment call TRBD1 is taken from the table without a DNA check. TRBV21-1 is recorded as a pseudogene. The sample comprised PBMCs. The sequence was collected from a man aged 18-30 years in good health and CMV-seronegative. Here the CDR3 reads CASSKYPGSVQGGNSPLHF. In nucleotides, the CDR3 is TGTGCCAGCAGCAAATATCCGGGGTCCGTACAGGGTGGTAATTCACCCCTCCACTTT.